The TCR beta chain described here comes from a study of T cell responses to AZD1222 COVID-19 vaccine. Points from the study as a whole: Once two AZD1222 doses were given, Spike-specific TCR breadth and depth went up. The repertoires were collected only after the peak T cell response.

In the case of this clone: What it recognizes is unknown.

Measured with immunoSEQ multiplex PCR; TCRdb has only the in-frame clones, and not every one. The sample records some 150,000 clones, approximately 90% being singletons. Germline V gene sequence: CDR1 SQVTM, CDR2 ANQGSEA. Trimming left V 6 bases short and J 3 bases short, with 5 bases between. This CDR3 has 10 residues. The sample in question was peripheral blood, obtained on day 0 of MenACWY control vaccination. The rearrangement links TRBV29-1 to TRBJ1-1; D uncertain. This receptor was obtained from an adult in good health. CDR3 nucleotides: TGCAGCGTGGGGTACACTGAAGCTTTCTTT. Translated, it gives CSVGYTEAFF.